Listed below are T cell receptor beta chains from one sample, sequenced in a study of Graves' ophthalmopathy and Graves' hyperthyroidism. Via MiXCR, TCRdb re-called the multiplex PCR reads, giving one row per CDR3 protein. The sample lists 500,000 to 800,000 distinct CDR3 sequences; under 50% were seen once. Material for sequencing was peripheral blood. All receptors come from an adult man with Graves' ophthalmopathy. Both conserved end residues are part of each CDR3. Each record gives: V gene, J gene, clone size, D gene, CDR3 DNA, CDR3 protein. D genes are given only for firm matches. The listing skips clone size in some rows; elsewhere it reads once, few, many or a size class.

TRBV12-3/TRBV12-4	TRBJ1-4	NA	TRBD1	TGTGCCAGCCAACAGGGGATTGTTGAAAAACTGTTTTTT	CASQQGIVEKLFF
TRBV5-1	TRBJ2-2	NA	TRBD2	TGCGCCAGCAGCGAGACTAGCGGCACCGAGGAGCTGTTTTTT	CASSETSGTEELFF
TRBV7-6	TRBJ1-1	NA	TRBD1	TGTGCCCTGGGACAGGGGGCCCTACGGCACACTGAAGCTTTCTTT	CALGQGALRHTEAFF
TRBV7-8	TRBJ2-5	NA	NA	TGTGCCAGCAGCTTAGGTGGGCGGGACAGACTCCCCACGCGAGAGACCCAGTACTTC	CASSLGGRDRLPTRETQYF
TRBV2	TRBJ2-7	once	NA	TGTGCCAGCAGTGATAAGGTCGGTCCGCACAATGAGCAGTACTTC	CASSDKVGPHNEQYF
TRBV11-2	TRBJ1-2	NA	NA	TGTGCCAGCAGCCAAGCCGGGACGGATAACTATGGCTACACCTTC	CASSQAGTDNYGYTF
TRBV29-1	TRBJ1-1	NA	TRBD1	TGCAGCCTCCTTAATCCGACAGGGGAAAATCCTGAAGCTTTCTTT	CSLLNPTGENPEAFF
TRBV7-2	TRBJ2-2	few	NA	TGTGCCAGCAGCTTAGCACAGAGGAACACCGGGGAGCTGTTTTTT	CASSLAQRNTGELFF
TRBV19	TRBJ2-7	NA	TRBD2	TGTGCCAGTAGTATAGGCCAGCGGGGGCCCTCCTACGAGCAGTACTTC	CASSIGQRGPSYEQYF
TRBV20-1	TRBJ2-2	NA	TRBD1	TGCAGTGCTAGACGCGGACAGGGGAACGGGGAGCTGTTTTTT	CSARRGQGNGELFF
TRBV10-3	TRBJ1-1	many	TRBD1	TGTGCCAGCAGGAGGGGGCAGACAATGAACACTGAAGCTTTCTTT	CASRRGQTMNTEAFF
TRBV2	TRBJ1-1	few	NA	TGTGCCAGCAGGGCTGGTCCGCGCAGCACTGAAGCTTTCTTT	CASRAGPRSTEAFF
TRBV7-2	TRBJ1-2	few	TRBD1	TGTGCCAGCAGTTACTCGGGACAGGGTTTTGGCTACACCTTC	CASSYSGQGFGYTF
TRBV2	TRBJ2-2	many	NA	TGTGCCTCCGGTCGGGTAGCGGAGAAGAACACCGGGGAGCTGTTTTTT	CASGRVAEKNTGELFF
TRBV7-2	TRBJ2-5	NA	TRBD2	TGTGCCAGCGGGCTCATGGGGGGGCAAGAGACCCAGTACTTC	CASGLMGGQETQYF
TRBV7-9	TRBJ1-2	NA	TRBD1	TGTGCCAGCAGCTCCGGGACAGGGATGAGTGGCTACACCTTC	CASSSGTGMSGYTF
TRBV25-1	TRBJ1-1	NA	NA	TGTGAGACCCCAAACGCTGAAGCTTTCTTT	CETPNAEAFF
TRBV7-9	TRBJ2-2	few	TRBD2	TGTGCCAGCAGCCGGAGGGCGGGGGGGCGTAGCACCGGGGAGCTGTTTTTT	CASSRRAGGRSTGELFF
TRBV20-1	TRBJ2-5	few	NA	TGCAGTGCTAGAAGACAGCAAGAGACCCAGTACTTC	CSARRQQETQYF
TRBV10-3	TRBJ1-5	NA	TRBD1	TGTGCCATCAGTGAGGACAGGGGGGAAGGACAGCCCCAGCATTTT	CAISEDRGEGQPQHF
TRBV10-2	TRBJ1-6	NA	TRBD1	TGCGCCAGCAGTGATCCAGGGGGTGGTTCACCCCTCCACTTT	CASSDPGGGSPLHF
TRBV5-1	TRBJ2-5	NA	TRBD2	TGCGCCAGCAGCTTGGAGGCTGGGGGGGAAGAGACCCAGTACTTC	CASSLEAGGEETQYF
TRBV7-9	TRBJ2-7	NA	NA	TGTGTCAGCAGCCGCTTCGGGACGAACGAGCAGTACTTC	CVSSRFGTNEQYF
TRBV12-3/TRBV12-4	TRBJ2-7	few	NA	TGTGCCAGCAGTCACCTACGGCAACCGGGGGGCCACGAGCAGTACTTC	CASSHLRQPGGHEQYF
TRBV6-2/TRBV6-3	TRBJ1-5	few	TRBD1	TGTGCCAGCAGGACGGACAGGGTAATCCAGCCCCAGCATTTT	CASRTDRVIQPQHF
TRBV7-3	TRBJ1-1	many	NA	TGTGCCAGCAGCTTAATGGGCAGGGGGAACACTGAAGCTTTCTTT	CASSLMGRGNTEAFF
TRBV25-1	TRBJ1-1	NA	TRBD1	TGTGCCAGCAGCCTCCTTAATCCGACAGGGGGTGACACTGAAGCTTTCTTT	CASSLLNPTGGDTEAFF
TRBV2	TRBJ2-5	many	TRBD2	TGTGCCAGCAGTGATATACTAGCGGCGGCGGGGACCCAGTACTTC	CASSDILAAAGTQYF
TRBV7-2	TRBJ1-2	NA	NA	TGTGCCAGCACCCAAAGAGAGGGCCAGGGGATTGCCTTCTATGGCTACACCTTC	CASTQREGQGIAFYGYTF